Sequencing of this T cell receptor beta chain was carried out in a study of shared clonotypes between healthy human individuals. In the study overall: Researchers drew samples from two women and three men aged 18 to 49.

Trimming removed 5 bases from V and 4 bases from J; junction bases left unmatched: 15. Germline CDR1 MDHEN, CDR2 SYDVKM. This CDR3 comprises 18 residues. Within Nashville, Tennessee resided all donors, each a Caucasian adult. A deep-level run was used for the assay. Using immunoSEQ multiplex PCR, the repertoire was profiled, and TCRdb retains in-frame clones only, with some absent. The sample has 600,000 to 700,000 clones, roughly 73% seen once. This sequence was found in a woman aged 30 to 39 in good health. The sample comprised memory CD4+ T cells sorted from blood. As to subset: CD45RA-negative fraction. The genes are TRBV28 and TRBJ1-5, with TRBD1 matching 9 bases. The CDR3 protein is CASSPNYLQGALNQPQHF. The CDR3 DNA is TGTGCCAGCAGTCCAAACTACCTACAGGGGGCTTTGAATCAGCCCCAGCATTTT.